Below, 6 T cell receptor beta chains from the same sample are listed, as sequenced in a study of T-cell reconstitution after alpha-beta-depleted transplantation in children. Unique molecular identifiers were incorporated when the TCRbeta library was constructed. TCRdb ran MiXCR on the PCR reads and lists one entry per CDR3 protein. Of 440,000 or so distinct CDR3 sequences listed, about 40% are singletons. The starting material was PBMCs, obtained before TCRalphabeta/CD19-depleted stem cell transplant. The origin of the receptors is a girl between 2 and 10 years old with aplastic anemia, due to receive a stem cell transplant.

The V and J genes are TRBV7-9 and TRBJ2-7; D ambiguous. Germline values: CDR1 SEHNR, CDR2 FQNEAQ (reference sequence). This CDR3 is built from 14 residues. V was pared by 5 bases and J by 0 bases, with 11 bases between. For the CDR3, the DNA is TGTGCCAGCAGCGCGGACGTGAGCTCCTACGAGCAGTACTTC. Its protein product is CASSADVSSYEQYF.

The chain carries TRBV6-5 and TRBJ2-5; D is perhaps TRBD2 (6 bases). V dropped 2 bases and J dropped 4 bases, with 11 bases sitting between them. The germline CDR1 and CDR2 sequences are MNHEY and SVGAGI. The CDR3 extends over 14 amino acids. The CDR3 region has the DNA TGTGCCAGCAGTTACACGGCCGGGGGAGAGACCCAGTACTTC. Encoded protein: CASSYTAGGETQYF.

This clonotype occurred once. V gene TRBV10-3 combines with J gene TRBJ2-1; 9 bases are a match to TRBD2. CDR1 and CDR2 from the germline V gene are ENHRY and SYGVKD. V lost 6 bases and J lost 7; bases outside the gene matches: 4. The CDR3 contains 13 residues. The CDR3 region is CAIRGLASNEQFF. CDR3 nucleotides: TGTGCCATCAGAGGACTAGCGTCGAATGAGCAGTTCTTC.

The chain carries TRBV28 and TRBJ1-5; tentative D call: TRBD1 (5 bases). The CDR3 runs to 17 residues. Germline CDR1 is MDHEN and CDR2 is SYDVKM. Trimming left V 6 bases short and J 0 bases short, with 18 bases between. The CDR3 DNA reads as TGTGCCAGCAGGGAGCAATGGGACTTCGATAGCAATCAGCCCCAGCATTTT. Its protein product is CASREQWDFDSNQPQHF.

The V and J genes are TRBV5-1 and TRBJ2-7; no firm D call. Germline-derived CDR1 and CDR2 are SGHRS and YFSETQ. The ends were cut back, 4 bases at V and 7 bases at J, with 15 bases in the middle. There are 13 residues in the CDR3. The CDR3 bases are TGCGCCAGCAGCCAGACACCCACTTTGGAGCAGTACTTC. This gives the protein CASSQTPTLEQYF.

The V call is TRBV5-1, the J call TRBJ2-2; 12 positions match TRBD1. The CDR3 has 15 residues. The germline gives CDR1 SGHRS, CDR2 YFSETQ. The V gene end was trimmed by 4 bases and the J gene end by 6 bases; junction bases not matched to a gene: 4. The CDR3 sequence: CASSGTGGAAGELFF. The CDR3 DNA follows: TGCGCCAGCAGCGGGACAGGGGGCGCGGCCGGGGAGCTGTTTTTT. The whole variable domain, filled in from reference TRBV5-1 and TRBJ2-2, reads KAGVTQTPRYLIKTRGQQVTLSCSPISGHRSVSWYQQTPGQGLQFLFEYFSETQRNKGNFPGRFSGRQFSNSRSEMNVSTLELGDSALYLCASSGTGGAAGELFFGEGSRLTVL.